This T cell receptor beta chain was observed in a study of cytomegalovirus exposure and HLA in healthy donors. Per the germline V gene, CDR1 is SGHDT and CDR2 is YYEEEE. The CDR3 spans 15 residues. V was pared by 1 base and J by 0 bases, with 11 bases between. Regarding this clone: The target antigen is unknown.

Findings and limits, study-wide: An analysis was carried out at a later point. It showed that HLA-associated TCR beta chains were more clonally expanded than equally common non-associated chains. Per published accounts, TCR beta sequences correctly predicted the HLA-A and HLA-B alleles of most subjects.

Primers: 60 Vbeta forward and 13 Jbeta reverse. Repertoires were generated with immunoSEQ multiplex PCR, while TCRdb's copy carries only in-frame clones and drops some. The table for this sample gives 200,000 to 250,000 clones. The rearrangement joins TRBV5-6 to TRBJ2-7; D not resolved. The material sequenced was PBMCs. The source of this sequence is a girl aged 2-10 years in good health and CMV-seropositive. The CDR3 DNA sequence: TGTGCCAGCAGCTTGCCCAGTCACACCTCCTACGAGCAGTACTTC. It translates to CASSLPSHTSYEQYF.